This T cell receptor beta chain comes out of a study of blood T cell repertoires in COVID-19. Overall study: Acute-phase and convalescent COVID-19 samples originated in the United States, Italy and Spain. The analysed material was cDNA or gDNA that came from T cells, B-cell-depleted T cells, or PBMCs.

Germline CDR1 reads SGHNT; CDR2 reads YYREEE (reference sequence). The CDR3 is made up of 16 amino acids. The V and J ends lost 5 bases and 6 bases, in that order; junction bases with no gene match: 12. As handled by the study authors: Nucleated cell number was recorded as an estimate derived from reference gene primer amplification. The table came from immunoSEQ multiplex PCR; TCRdb's copy has only in-frame clones and leaves some out. The V and J calls and clone size are taken from that table; D and trimming were inferred from the DNA. The data contain about 14,000 clones, 80% to 95% of them singletons.

The chain uses TRBV5-4 and TRBJ2-1; 9 bases match TRBD2. The sample was peripheral blood. The origin of this receptor is a human donor in a cohort sampled during active COVID-19. The CDR3 sequence is CASRVAGGRAANEQFF. CDR3 DNA: TGTGCCAGCAGGGTGGCGGGCGGGAGGGCAGCCAATGAGCAGTTCTTC.